This TCR beta chain was identified in a study of control samples from healthy donors and cancer patients. Germline V CDR1 and CDR2: SGHVT, SQSDAQ. This CDR3 spans 18 amino acids. V was clipped by 6 bases and J by 1 base; unmatched bases: 18. This table comes from immunoSEQ multiplex PCR, and its TCRdb copy is limited to in-frame clones, with some not included. This table has some 120,000 clones, 87% appearing once. What was sequenced was blood. The TCR comes from a man between 60 and 70 years old in good health. The chain links TRBV7-4 to TRBJ2-7, with TRBD1 identical over 7 bases. CDR3 DNA: TGTGCCAGCAGGCCATCTGGGACAGTGCACACATTATCCTACGAGCAGTACTTC. Amino acids: CASRPSGTVHTLSYEQYF.